The entry below gives a single T cell receptor (beta chain) sequence along with its context. This clone was observed many times. Its antigen remains unidentified. Base quality data are lacking; no much larger clone is found one base away. CDR3 length: 14 amino acids, cysteine to phenylalanine. Just the 42-base CDR3 DNA is kept, in frame starting at base 1. Germline trimming amounts to 4 bases on V and 4 bases on J, with 5 as the count of junction bases outside the gene matches. The germline V gene yields MNHNS for CDR1 and SASEGT for CDR2. On the day of marrow donation, related bone marrow donors gave peripheral blood samples. Peripheral blood and bone marrow mononuclear cells were isolated by Ficoll-Hypaque density centrifugation and were cryopreserved. The sample originates from a study of T cells after posttransplantation cyclophosphamide (dated by TCRdb to about 2016). Background for the entire study: Using TRB sequencing, the study followed how the T cell repertoire rebuilt after myeloablative bone marrow transplantation with posttransplantation cyclophosphamide given as GVHD prophylaxis. Antigen receptor sequencing was done on samples from some 35 PTCy-treated patients and from around 15 related bone marrow donors of those patients. Blood from all 35 or so PTCy patients who had 1-year posttransplant specimens underwent TRB sequencing. In 3 patients, TRB sequencing was also performed on up to roughly 3 more blood samples taken 2 to 5.2 years after transplant, and in several patients, pretransplant blood was also TRB-sequenced. Because TRA and TRB clonality correlated tightly in 9 samples, the subsequent TCR analyses were limited to TRB only. Public TRB sequences were compared against a database of over 3,000 sequences linked to responses to pathogens, tumor antigens, self-antigens and alloantigens. Points the paper makes about the study in general: Across the 45 patients, TRB clonality was highly associated with recipient CMV seropositivity and CMV reactivation, and diversity with PTCy was similar to that in the CNI/methotrexate controls. Donor-recipient similarity was low at 1-2 months but rose over the first year, and later blood repertoires were often dominated by donor CD8+ memory clones. The TRB repertoires of T cells infiltrating skin or the GI tract showed only limited overlap with the TRB repertoires found in blood.

TRB sequencing was run on genomic DNA with either the immunoSEQ assay at survey resolution or the hsTCRB kit. The authors' pipeline ran thus. The immunoSEQ software was used for initial read processing, and the LymphoSeq R package was used for repertoire analyses. For each TRB dataset, clonality was calculated as 1 minus normalized Shannon entropy, and the Gini coefficient was computed as well. Phenotypes of unsorted samples were inferred by mapping TRB sequences from sorted subsets of the recipient or donor onto the same recipient's unsorted samples. TCRdb obtained this table from immuneACCESS and retained in-frame rearrangements with V and J assigned. These tables miss some clones; where compared with another copy, unresolved V genes account for less than half of the shortfall, and the remainder is unexplained. V, J and clone size derive from that table, while D and trimming were established from the DNA sequence. With more than 20,000 clones recorded, this sample contains no clone counted only once. The ten largest account for around 1.4% of the sample.

The chain was built from TRBV6-1 and TRBJ2-5, and TRBD1 matches 8 of the central bases. This sequence was found in a man between 50 and 59 years old in good health, CMV-negative, and a related stem cell transplant donor. The sample comprised PBMCs. At the DNA level, the sequence is TGTGCCAGCAGTGCGGGACAGGCACCAGAGACCCAGTACTTC. This sequence encodes CASSAGQAPETQYF.